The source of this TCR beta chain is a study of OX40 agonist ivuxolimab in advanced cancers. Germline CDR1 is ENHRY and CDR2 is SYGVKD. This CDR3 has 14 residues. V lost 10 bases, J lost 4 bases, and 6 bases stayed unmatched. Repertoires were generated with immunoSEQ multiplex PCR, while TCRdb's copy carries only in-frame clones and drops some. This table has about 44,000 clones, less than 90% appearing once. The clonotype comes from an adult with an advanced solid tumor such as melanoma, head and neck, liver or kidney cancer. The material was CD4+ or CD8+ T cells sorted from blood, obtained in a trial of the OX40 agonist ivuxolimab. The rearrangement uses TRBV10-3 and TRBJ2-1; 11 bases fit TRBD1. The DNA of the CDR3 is TGTGCCACCGGGGGGACAGGGGGGTACAATGAGCAGTTCTTC. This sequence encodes CATGGTGGYNEQFF.